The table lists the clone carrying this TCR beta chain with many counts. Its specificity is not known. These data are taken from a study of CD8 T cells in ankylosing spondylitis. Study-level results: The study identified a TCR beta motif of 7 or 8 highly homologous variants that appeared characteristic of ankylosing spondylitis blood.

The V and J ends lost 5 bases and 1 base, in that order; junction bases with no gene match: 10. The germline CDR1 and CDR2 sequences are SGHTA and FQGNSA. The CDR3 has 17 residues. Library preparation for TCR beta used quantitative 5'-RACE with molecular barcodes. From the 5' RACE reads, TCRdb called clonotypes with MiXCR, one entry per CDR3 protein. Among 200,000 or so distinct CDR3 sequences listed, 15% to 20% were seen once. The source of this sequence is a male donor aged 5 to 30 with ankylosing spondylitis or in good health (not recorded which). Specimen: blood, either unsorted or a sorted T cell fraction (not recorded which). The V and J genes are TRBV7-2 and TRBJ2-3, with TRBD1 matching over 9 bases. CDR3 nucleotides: TGTGCCAGCAGCGGCCGGGACAGGGTGTTCGGCACAGATACGCAGTATTTT. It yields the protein CASSGRDRVFGTDTQYF.